This T cell receptor beta chain emerged from a study of cytomegalovirus exposure and HLA in healthy donors. This clone was observed once. The CDR3 runs to 13 residues. Germline values: CDR1 SGHTA, CDR2 FQGTGA. V lost 2 bases, J lost 4 bases, and 0 bases stayed unmatched. PCR amplification relied on 60 Vbeta primers (plus 13 Jbeta primers). Sequencing used immunoSEQ multiplex PCR; TCRdb keeps in-frame clones, though not all of them. The sample lists some 250,000 clones; 70% to 90% were seen once. Sequencing input: PBMCs. The sequence derives from a woman in her fifties or sixties in good health and CMV-seropositive. This rearrangement joins TRBV7-3 to TRBJ1-1; 8 bases align to TRBD1. The CDR3 DNA reads TGTGCCAGCAGCTTAGACAGGGGCACTGAAGCTTTCTTT. Protein sequence: CASSLDRGTEAFF.